The T cell receptor beta chain under discussion was sequenced for a study of blood T cell repertoires in COVID-19. On the study more broadly: Samples representing acute and convalescent COVID-19 were sourced from the United States, Italy and Spain. Sample material is recorded as cDNA or gDNA derived from T cells, B-cell-depleted T cells, or PBMCs.

The length of the CDR3 is 17 residues. J was trimmed by 3 bases and V by 3 bases; bases with no gene match: 11. Germline V CDR1 and CDR2: SGHRS, YFSETQ. Per the study methods: Amplification with reference gene primers provided the estimates of nucleated cell counts. Data came from immunoSEQ multiplex PCR; TCRdb stores just in-frame clones and leaves some out. V and J calls and clone size are as listed in that table; D and trimming were resolved from the DNA. The sample contains 180,000 or so clones, more than 85% of which appear only once. The origin of this receptor is a woman aged 80 or over in a cohort sampled during active or convalescent COVID-19. The sequenced sample was peripheral blood. The chain combines TRBV5-1 with TRBJ1-4; 7 bases map to TRBD1. The CDR3 here is CASSWAGTAAANEKLFF. The CDR3, as DNA: TGCGCCAGCAGCTGGGCCGGGACAGCCGCGGCTAATGAAAAACTGTTTTTT.